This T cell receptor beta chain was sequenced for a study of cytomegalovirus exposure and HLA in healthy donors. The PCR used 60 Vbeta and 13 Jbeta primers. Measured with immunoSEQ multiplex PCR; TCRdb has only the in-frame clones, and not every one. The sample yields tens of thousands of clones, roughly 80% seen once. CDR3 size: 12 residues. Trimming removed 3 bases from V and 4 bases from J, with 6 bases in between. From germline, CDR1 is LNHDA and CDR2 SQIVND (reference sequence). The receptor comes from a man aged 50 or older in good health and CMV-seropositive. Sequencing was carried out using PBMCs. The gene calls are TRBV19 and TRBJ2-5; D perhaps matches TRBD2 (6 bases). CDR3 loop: CASSIGGETQYF. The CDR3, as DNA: TGTGCCAGTAGTATCGGGGGAGAGACCCAGTACTTC.